Sequencing of this TCR beta chain was carried out in a study of beta chain features in type 1 diabetes. Study observations and caveats: It was not settled here whether HLA type affects TCRB rearrangement. Although PCR might favor shorter templates, it would do so equally in patients and controls. Shortening of TCRB CDR3s, moderate but significant, appeared in all four CD4+ subsets of Type 1 diabetes patients.

A few counts support this clone. Its antigen is not identified. The sequenced template was cDNA made from the entire isolated RNA. The assay was immunoSEQ multiplex PCR, and TCRdb's table has in-frame clones only and misses some. The repertoire holds 640,000 or so clones, 11% to 15% seen once, with 0.03% to 0.04% in the top ten. The source is a man between 18 and 29 years old with type 1 diabetes. What was sequenced was naive CD4+ T cells from blood.

CDR3 bases: TGTGCCAGCAGTGATAGCAAGCGCCATGAGCAGTTCTTC. Encoded protein: CASSDSKRHEQFF. The chain is built from TRBV2 and TRBJ2-1, with unresolved D. Germline V gene sequence: CDR1 SNHLY, CDR2 FYNNEI. Trimming left V 3 bases short and J 8 bases short, with 11 bases between. CDR3 length: 13 amino acids.